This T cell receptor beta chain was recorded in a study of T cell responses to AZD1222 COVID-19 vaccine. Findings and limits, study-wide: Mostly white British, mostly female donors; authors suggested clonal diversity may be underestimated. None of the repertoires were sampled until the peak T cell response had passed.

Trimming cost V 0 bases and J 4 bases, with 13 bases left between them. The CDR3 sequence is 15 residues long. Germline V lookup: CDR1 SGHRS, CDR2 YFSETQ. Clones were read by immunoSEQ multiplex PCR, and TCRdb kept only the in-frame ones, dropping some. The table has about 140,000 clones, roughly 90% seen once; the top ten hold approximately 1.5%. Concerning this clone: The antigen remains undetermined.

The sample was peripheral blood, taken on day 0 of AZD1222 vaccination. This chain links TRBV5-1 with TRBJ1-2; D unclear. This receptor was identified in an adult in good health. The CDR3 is CASSLVPREGYGYTF. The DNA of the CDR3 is TGCGCCAGCAGCTTGGTCCCCCGGGAAGGCTATGGCTACACCTTC.